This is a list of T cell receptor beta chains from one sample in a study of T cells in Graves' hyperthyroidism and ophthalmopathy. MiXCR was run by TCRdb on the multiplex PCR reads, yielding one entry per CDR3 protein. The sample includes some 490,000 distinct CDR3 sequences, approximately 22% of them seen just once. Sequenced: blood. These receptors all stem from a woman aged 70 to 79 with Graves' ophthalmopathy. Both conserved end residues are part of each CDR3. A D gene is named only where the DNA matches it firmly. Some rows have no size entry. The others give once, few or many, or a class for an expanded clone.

CDR3 DNA: TGTGCCAGCAGCCCGACGGGGTGGGGAGATACGCAGTATTTT
CDR3 protein: CASSPTGWGDTQYF
V gene: TRBV7-9
J gene: TRBJ2-3
D gene: .
clone size: .

CDR3 DNA: TGTGCCAGCTCACCACCTAACAAGCGAAACAATGAGCAGTTCTTC
CDR3 protein: CASSPPNKRNNEQFF
V gene: TRBV18
J gene: TRBJ2-1
D gene: .
clone size: .

CDR3 DNA: TGTGCAACTCAGACCCCTGCCTACGAGCAGTACTTC
CDR3 protein: CATQTPAYEQYF
V gene: TRBV19
J gene: TRBJ2-7
D gene: .
clone size: once

CDR3 DNA: TGTGCCAGCAGCGTAGAACAAGGGTTCACCGGGGAGCTGTTTTTT
CDR3 protein: CASSVEQGFTGELFF
V gene: TRBV9
J gene: TRBJ2-2
D gene: .
clone size: .

CDR3 DNA: TGTGCCAGCAGCCCCGAATCAGGGAGTAATTCACCCCTCCACTTT
CDR3 protein: CASSPESGSNSPLHF
V gene: TRBV7-9
J gene: TRBJ1-6
D gene: .
clone size: many

CDR3 DNA: TGCAGTGCAAGATTGAGCGGTTTGGCCTACGAGCAGTACTTC
CDR3 protein: CSARLSGLAYEQYF
V gene: TRBV20-1
J gene: TRBJ2-7
D gene: .
clone size: few

CDR3 DNA: TGCGCCAGCAGCTTGGGTCCGGTGGGGGGCGGTCAGCCCCAGCATTTT
CDR3 protein: CASSLGPVGGGQPQHF
V gene: TRBV5-1
J gene: TRBJ1-5
D gene: .
clone size: few

CDR3 DNA: TGTGCCAGCAGCGCCGGGACTAGCCCAGATACGCAGTATTTT
CDR3 protein: CASSAGTSPDTQYF
V gene: TRBV3-1
J gene: TRBJ2-3
D gene: TRBD2
clone size: few

CDR3 DNA: TGTGCCAGCAGCCTCGGGACGTCCGACTCCTACGAGCAGTACTTC
CDR3 protein: CASSLGTSDSYEQYF
V gene: TRBV6-1
J gene: TRBJ2-7
D gene: .
clone size: few

CDR3 DNA: TGCAGTGCTAGACGGGTCGGGACAGGGAGAGCTGGGGCCAACGTCCTGACTTTC
CDR3 protein: CSARRVGTGRAGANVLTF
V gene: TRBV20-1
J gene: TRBJ2-6
D gene: TRBD1
clone size: few

CDR3 DNA: TGTGCCAGCAGCAACAGGGGGATAGATACGCAGTATTTT
CDR3 protein: CASSNRGIDTQYF
V gene: TRBV2
J gene: TRBJ2-3
D gene: TRBD1
clone size: .

CDR3 DNA: TGTGCCAGCAGTCCGACAGGTTTCGGATACGAGCAGTACTTC
CDR3 protein: CASSPTGFGYEQYF
V gene: TRBV27
J gene: TRBJ2-7
D gene: .
clone size: many

CDR3 DNA: TGCAGTGCTAGACCTTTTTTAGCGGGAGATGGGTCCGGGGAGCTGTTTTTT
CDR3 protein: CSARPFLAGDGSGELFF
V gene: TRBV20-1
J gene: TRBJ2-2
D gene: TRBD2
clone size: .

CDR3 DNA: TGTGCCAGCAGCTTAAAGGGACAGCAAGAGACCCAGTACTTC
CDR3 protein: CASSLKGQQETQYF
V gene: TRBV3-1
J gene: TRBJ2-5
D gene: TRBD1
clone size: .

CDR3 DNA: TGTGCCAGCAACCCTACGATCGTCAGGAGCTCCTACGAGCAGTACTTC
CDR3 protein: CASNPTIVRSSYEQYF
V gene: TRBV9
J gene: TRBJ2-7
D gene: .
clone size: few

CDR3 DNA: TGCGCCAGCAGCCCGTCGGGGGGTATCACTGAAGCTTTCTTT
CDR3 protein: CASSPSGGITEAFF
V gene: TRBV5-1
J gene: TRBJ1-1
D gene: .
clone size: .

CDR3 DNA: TGTGCCAGCAGTTTAGAACAGGGGGCAAAAGATACGCAGTATTTT
CDR3 protein: CASSLEQGAKDTQYF
V gene: TRBV28
J gene: TRBJ2-3
D gene: TRBD1
clone size: .

CDR3 DNA: TGTGCCAGTAGTCCTGGGGACAGGGGGCTTTCTGAAGCTTTCTTT
CDR3 protein: CASSPGDRGLSEAFF
V gene: TRBV19
J gene: TRBJ1-1
D gene: TRBD1
clone size: .

CDR3 DNA: TGTGCCAGCAGCTTATGGACCACAAATGAGCAGTTCTTC
CDR3 protein: CASSLWTTNEQFF
V gene: TRBV7-6
J gene: TRBJ2-1
D gene: .
clone size: .

CDR3 DNA: TGTGCCAGCAGGACGACTAGCTTAGAGGCGGAGACCCAGTACTTC
CDR3 protein: CASRTTSLEAETQYF
V gene: TRBV2
J gene: TRBJ2-5
D gene: TRBD2
clone size: many

CDR3 DNA: TGTGCCAGCAGTTTTATGGGGGGTGAAGCTTTCTTT
CDR3 protein: CASSFMGGEAFF
V gene: TRBV27
J gene: TRBJ1-1
D gene: .
clone size: .

CDR3 DNA: TGTGCCAGCAGCGTTACGGAGAACACTGAAGCTTTCTTT
CDR3 protein: CASSVTENTEAFF
V gene: TRBV9
J gene: TRBJ1-1
D gene: .
clone size: many